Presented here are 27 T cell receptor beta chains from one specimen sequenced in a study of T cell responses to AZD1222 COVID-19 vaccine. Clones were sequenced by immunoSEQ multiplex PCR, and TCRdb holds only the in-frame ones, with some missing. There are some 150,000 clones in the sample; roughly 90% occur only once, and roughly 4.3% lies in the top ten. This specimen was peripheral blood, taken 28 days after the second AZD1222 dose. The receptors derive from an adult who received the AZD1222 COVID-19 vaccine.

CDR3 coding DNA: TGTGCCAGCAGCTTAGGACAGGCCGGGACTGAAGCTTTCTTT. This translates into CASSLGQAGTEAFF. The chain carries TRBV7-6 and TRBJ1-1; D is possibly TRBD1 (6 bases). From germline, CDR1 is SGHVS and CDR2 FNYEAQ. This CDR3 spans 14 amino acids. Trimming stripped 1 base from V and 5 bases from J, with 11 bases between. Based on the CDR3 plus reference TRBV7-6 and TRBJ1-1, the full variable domain is GAGVSQSPRYKVTKRGQDVALRCDPISGHVSLYWYRQALGQGPEFLTYFNYEAQQDKSGLPNDRFSAERPEGSISTLTIQRTEQRDSAMYRCASSLGQAGTEAFFGQGTRLTVV.

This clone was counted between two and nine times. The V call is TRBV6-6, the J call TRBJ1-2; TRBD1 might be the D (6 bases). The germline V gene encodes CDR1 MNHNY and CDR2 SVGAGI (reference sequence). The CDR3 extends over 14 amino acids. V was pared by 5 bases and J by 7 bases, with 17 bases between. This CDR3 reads CASSPPMTGPGYTF. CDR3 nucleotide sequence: TGTGCCAGCAGTCCCCCAATGACAGGTCCTGGCTACACCTTC.

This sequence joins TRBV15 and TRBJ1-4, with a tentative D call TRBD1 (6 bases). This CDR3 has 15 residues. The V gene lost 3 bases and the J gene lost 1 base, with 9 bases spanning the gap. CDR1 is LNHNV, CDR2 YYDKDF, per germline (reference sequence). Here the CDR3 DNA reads TGTGCCACCAGCAGGGACAGCCAAACTAATGAAAAACTGTTTTTT. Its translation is CATSRDSQTNEKLFF.

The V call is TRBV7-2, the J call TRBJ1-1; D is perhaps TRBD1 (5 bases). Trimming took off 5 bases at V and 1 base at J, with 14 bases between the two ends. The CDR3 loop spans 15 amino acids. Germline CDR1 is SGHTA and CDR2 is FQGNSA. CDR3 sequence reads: CASSPYPGGNTEAFF. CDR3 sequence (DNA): TGTGCCAGCAGCCCATACCCGGGGGGGAACACTGAAGCTTTCTTT.

In nucleotides, the CDR3 is TGTGCCAGCATCCTGGGAGGGGGTACCGGGGAGCTGTTTTTT. It yields the protein CASILGGGTGELFF. V and J are TRBV6-5 and TRBJ2-2; tentatively, D is TRBD2 (7 bases). Germline V gene data show CDR1 as MNHEY and CDR2 as SVGAGI. V was pared by 7 bases and J by 5 bases, with 14 bases between. The CDR3 contains 14 residues.

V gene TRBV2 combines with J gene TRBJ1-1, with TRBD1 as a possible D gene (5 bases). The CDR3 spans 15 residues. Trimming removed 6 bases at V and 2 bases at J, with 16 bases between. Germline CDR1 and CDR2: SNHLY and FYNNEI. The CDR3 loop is CASSFDSAVNTEAFF. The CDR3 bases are TGTGCCAGCAGCTTTGACAGCGCCGTAAACACTGAAGCTTTCTTT.

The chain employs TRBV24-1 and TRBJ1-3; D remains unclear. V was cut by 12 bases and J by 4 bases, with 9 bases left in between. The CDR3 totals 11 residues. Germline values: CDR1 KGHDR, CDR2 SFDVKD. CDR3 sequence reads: CAVHLGNTIYF. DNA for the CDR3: TGTGCCGTCCACTTGGGAAACACCATATATTTT.

The CDR3 spells CAREDPGRDSNYKHTDTQYF. The CDR3 nucleotides read TGTGCCAGAGAGGACCCGGGACGGGACTCAAACTATAAACACACAGATACGCAGTATTTT. This chain uses TRBV2 with TRBJ2-3; D is perhaps TRBD2 (6 bases). The CDR3 runs 20 residues. Trimming took off 9 bases at V and 2 bases at J, with 33 bases between the two ends. Germline values: CDR1 SNHLY, CDR2 FYNNEI.

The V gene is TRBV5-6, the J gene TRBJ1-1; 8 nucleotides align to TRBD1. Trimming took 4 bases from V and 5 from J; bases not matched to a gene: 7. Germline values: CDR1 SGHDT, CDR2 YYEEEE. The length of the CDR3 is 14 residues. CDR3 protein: CASSRRQGRTEAFF. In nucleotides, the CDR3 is TGTGCCAGCAGCCGTAGACAGGGGCGGACTGAAGCTTTCTTT.

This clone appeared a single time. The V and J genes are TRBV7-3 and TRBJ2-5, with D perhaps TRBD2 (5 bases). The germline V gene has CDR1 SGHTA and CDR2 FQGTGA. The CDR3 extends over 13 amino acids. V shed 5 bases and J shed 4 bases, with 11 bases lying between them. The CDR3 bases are TGTGCCAGCAGCCGCGGCGCGGGAGAGACCCAGTACTTC. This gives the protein CASSRGAGETQYF.

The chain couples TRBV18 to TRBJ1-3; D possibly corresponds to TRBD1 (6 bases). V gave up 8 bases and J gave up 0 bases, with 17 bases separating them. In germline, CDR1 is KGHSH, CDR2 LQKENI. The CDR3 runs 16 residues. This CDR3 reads CASPPRTESSGNTIYF. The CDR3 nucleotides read TGTGCCAGCCCTCCGCGGACAGAAAGCTCTGGAAACACCATATATTTT. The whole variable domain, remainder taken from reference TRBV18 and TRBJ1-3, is NAGVMQNPRHLVRRRGQEARLRCSPMKGHSHVYWYRQLPEEGLKFMVYLQKENIIDESGMPKERFSAEFPKEGPSILRIQQVVRGDSAAYFCASPPRTESSGNTIYFGEGSWLTVV.

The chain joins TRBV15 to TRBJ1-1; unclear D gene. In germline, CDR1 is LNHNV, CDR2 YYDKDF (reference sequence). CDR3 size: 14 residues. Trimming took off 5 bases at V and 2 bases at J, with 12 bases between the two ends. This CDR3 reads CATSSPIENTEAFF. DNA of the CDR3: TGTGCCACCAGCTCTCCCATTGAAAACACTGAAGCTTTCTTT.

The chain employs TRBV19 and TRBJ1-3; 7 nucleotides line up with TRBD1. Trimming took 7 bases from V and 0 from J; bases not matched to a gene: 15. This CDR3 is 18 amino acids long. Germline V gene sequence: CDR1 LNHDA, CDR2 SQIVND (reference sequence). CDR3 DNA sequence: TGTGCCAGTAAAAAAGATGGGACAGTCCTAATCTCTGGAAACACCATATATTTT. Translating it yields CASKKDGTVLISGNTIYF.

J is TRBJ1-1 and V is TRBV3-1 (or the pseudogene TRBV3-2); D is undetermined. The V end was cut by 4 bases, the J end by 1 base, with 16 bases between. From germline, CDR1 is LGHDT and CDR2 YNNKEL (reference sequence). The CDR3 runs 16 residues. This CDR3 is CASSLLPGRKNTEAFF. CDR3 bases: TGTGCCAGCAGCCTCCTCCCTGGACGGAAGAACACTGAAGCTTTCTTT.

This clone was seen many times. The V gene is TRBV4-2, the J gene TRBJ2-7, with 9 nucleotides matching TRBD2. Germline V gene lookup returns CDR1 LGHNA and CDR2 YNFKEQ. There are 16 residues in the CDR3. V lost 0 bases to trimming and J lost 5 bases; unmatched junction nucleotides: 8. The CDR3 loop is CASSQDRVLAGNEQYF. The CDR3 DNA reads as TGTGCCAGCAGCCAAGATCGGGTGCTAGCGGGGAACGAGCAGTACTTC.

The CDR3 protein is CASSLGSSDTQYF. DNA for the CDR3: TGTGCCAGCAGCTTAGGGTCGTCAGATACGCAGTATTTT. The rearrangement uses TRBV7-2 and TRBJ2-3, with D hard to call. Germline CDR1 reads SGHTA; CDR2 reads FQGNSA. V lost 1 base, J lost 4 bases, and 6 bases lay in between. The CDR3 consists of 13 residues.

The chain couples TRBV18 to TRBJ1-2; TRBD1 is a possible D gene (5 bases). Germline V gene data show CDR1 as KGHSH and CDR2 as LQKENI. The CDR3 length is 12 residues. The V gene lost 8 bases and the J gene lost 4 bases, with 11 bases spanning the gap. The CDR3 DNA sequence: TGTGCCAGCACTGACAGCCTCTATGGCTACACCTTC. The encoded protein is CASTDSLYGYTF.

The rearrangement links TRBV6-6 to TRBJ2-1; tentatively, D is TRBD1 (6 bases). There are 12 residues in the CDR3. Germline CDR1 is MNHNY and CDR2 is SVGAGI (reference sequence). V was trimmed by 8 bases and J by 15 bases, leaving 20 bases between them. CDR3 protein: CASRDISVNRFF. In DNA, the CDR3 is TGTGCCAGCCGGGACATTAGCGTAAATCGGTTCTTC.

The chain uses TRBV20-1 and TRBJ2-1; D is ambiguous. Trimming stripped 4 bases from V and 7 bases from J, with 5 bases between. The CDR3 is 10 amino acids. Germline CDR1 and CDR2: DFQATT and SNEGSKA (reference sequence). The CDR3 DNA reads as TGCAGTGCTATCTGGAATGAGCAGTTCTTC. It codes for CSAIWNEQFF.

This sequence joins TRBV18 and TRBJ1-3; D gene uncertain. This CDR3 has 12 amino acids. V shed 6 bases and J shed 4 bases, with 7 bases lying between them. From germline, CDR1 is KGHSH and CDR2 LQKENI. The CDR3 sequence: CASSPQGNTIYF. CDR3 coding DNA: TGTGCCAGCTCCCCGCAAGGAAACACCATATATTTT.

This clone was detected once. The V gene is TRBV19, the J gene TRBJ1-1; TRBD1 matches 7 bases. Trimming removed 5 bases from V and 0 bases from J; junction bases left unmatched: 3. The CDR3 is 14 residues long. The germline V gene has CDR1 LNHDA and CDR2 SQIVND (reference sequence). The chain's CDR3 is CASSSGTVNTEAFF. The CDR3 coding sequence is TGTGCCAGTAGTTCCGGGACAGTGAACACTGAAGCTTTCTTT.

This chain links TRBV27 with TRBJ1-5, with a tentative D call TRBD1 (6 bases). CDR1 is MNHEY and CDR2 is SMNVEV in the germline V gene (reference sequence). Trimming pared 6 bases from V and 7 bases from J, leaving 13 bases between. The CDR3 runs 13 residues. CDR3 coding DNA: TGTGCCAGCAGCACAAAACAGGGACAGCCCCAGCATTTT. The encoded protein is CASSTKQGQPQHF.

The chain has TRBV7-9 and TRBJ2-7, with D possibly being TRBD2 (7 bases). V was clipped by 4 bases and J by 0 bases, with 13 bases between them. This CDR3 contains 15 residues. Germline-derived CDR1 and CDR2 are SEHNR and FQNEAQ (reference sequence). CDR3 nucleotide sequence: TGTGCCAGCAGCTCCGGGGGGCCCCTCTCCTACGAGCAGTACTTC. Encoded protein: CASSSGGPLSYEQYF.

The CDR3 DNA reads TGTGCCAGCAGTTTAAACGCCCCCCTCCACTTT. Translating it yields CASSLNAPLHF. This chain joins TRBV12-3 or TRBV12-4 and TRBJ1-6; no definite D call. CDR3 length: 11 amino acids. The V gene lost 2 bases and the J gene lost 13 bases, with 6 bases spanning the gap.

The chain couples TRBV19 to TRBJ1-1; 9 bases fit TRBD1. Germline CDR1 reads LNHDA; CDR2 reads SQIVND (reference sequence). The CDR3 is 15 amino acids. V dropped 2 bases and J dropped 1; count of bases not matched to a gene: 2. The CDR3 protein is CASSIMGQGNTEAFF. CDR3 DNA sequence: TGTGCCAGTAGTATAATGGGACAGGGGAACACTGAAGCTTTCTTT.

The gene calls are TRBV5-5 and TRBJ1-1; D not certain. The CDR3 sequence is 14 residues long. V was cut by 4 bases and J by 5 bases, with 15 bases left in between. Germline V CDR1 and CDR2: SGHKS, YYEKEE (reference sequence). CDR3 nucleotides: TGTGCCAGCAGCCTTACTCAGTCTGGAACTGAAGCTTTCTTT. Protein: CASSLTQSGTEAFF.

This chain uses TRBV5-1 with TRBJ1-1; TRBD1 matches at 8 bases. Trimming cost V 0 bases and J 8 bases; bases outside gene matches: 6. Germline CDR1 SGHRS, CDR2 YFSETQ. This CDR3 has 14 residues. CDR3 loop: CASSLEVWTGEAFF. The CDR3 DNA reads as TGCGCCAGCAGCTTGGAGGTTTGGACAGGGGAAGCTTTCTTT.